The clone carrying this T cell receptor (beta chain) was detected ten times or more. Antigen specificity is unknown. RNA transcripts were the template for amplifying TCR beta CDR3 regions. Primed by the HTBI set, a first-round RT-PCR was run on the TCR CDR3. TCRdb used MiXCR to reprocess the multiplex PCR reads, holding one entry per CDR3 protein. In the table there are about 640,000 distinct CDR3 sequences, roughly 15% of which are singletons. This sample is drawn from a study of T cells in Graves' hyperthyroidism and ophthalmopathy. The study excluded patients with uncontrolled infection, other autoimmune disease, pregnancy or lactation. Clinical symptoms, serum thyroxine and TRAb, thyroid ultrasound and orbital computed tomography together formed the diagnostic basis. The study's findings and limits: Most thyroid-expanded clonotypes above 0.001 were also found in blood.

J gave up 5 bases and V 10 bases, and 11 bases lay outside the gene matches. Germline lookup yields CDR1 SGHTA and CDR2 FQGNSA. The CDR3 runs to 14 residues. The source of this sequence is a woman aged 45 to 65 with Graves' ophthalmopathy. What was sequenced was blood. This chain uses TRBV7-2 with TRBJ2-1; 7 bases map to TRBD2. DNA for the CDR3: TGTGCCACCCTCCTCGGGGGAGGGAACAATGAGCAGTTCTTC. Its protein product is CATLLGGGNNEQFF.